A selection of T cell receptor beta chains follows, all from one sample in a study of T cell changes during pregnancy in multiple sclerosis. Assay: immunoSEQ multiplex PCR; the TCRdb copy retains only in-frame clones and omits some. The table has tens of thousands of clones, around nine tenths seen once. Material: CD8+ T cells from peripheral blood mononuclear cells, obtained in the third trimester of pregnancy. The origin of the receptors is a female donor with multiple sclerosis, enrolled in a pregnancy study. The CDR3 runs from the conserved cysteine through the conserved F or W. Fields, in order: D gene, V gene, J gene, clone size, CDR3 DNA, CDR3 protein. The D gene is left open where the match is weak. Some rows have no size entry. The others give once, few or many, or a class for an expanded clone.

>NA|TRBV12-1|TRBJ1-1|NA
TGTGCCACCTACCGGGGGGACAGGGAGATGGAGGGACCTGAAGCTTTCTTT
CATYRGDREMEGPEAFF
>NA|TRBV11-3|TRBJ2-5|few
TGTGCCAGCAGCTTAAAGAGGGGGGGGCAAGAGACCCAGTACTTC
CASSLKRGGQETQYF
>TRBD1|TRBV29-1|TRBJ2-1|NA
TGCAGCGTTGAAAAAGGGGGCGATGAGCAGTTCTTC
CSVEKGGDEQFF
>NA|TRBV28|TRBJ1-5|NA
TGTGCCAGCAGTTTAGGGCAGCGCAATCAGCCCCAGCATTTT
CASSLGQRNQPQHF
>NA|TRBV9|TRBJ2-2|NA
TGTGCCAGCAGCGTAGCCAGACAGAACGCGAACACCGGGGAGCTGTTTTTT
CASSVARQNANTGELFF
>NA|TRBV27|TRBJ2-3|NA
TGTGCCAGCAGTTTATATAGGACTAGCACAGATACGCAGTATTTT
CASSLYRTSTDTQYF
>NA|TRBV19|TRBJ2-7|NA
TGTGCCAGTAGTATTGATGCGGGACAGCACTACGAGCAGTACTTC
CASSIDAGQHYEQYF
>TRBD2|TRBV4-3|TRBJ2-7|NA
TGCGCCAGCAGCCAAGGAACCATAGCGGGGGGGCTAGTTTCGTACGAGCAGTACTTC
CASSQGTIAGGLVSYEQYF
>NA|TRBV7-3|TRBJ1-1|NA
TGTGCCAGCAGCTTAACCCTCGGGGGGGAAGCTTTCTTT
CASSLTLGGEAFF
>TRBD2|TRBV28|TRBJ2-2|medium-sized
TGTGCCAGCAGTAGAGCGGGGGTCGACACCGGGGAGCTGTTTTTT
CASSRAGVDTGELFF
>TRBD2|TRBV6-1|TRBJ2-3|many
TGTGCCAGCATCATGCTAGCGGGAAACACAGATACGCAGTATTTT
CASIMLAGNTDTQYF
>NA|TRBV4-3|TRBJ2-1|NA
TGCGCCAGCAGCCAAGATCGAGGGTTTGAGCAGTTCTTC
CASSQDRGFEQFF
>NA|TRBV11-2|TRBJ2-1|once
TGTGCCAGCACCTTAGGGAGGGGGCTTTACAATGAGCAGTTCTTC
CASTLGRGLYNEQFF
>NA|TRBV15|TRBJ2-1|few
TGTGCCACCAGCAGAGATACTCAGGCGGGGAAACAGTTCTTC
CATSRDTQAGKQFF
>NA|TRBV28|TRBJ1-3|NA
TGTGCCAGCAGTTTAACCGGGAGCTCTGGAAACACCATATATTTT
CASSLTGSSGNTIYF
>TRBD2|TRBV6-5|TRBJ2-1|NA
TGTGCCAGCAGTTACGGGGCTAGCGGGCTCAATGAGCAGTTCTTC
CASSYGASGLNEQFF